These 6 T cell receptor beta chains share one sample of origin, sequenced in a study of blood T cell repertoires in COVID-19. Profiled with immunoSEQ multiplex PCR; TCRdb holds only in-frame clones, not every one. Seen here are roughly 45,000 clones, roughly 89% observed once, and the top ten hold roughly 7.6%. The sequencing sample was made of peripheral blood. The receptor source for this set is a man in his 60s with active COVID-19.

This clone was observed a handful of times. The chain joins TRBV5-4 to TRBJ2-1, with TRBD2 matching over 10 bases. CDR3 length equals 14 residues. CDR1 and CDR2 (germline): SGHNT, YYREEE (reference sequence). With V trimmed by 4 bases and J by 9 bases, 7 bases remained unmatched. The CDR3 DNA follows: TGTGCCAGCAGCCTGAGCGGGAGGGCGGGTGAGCAGTTCTTC. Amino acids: CASSLSGRAGEQFF.

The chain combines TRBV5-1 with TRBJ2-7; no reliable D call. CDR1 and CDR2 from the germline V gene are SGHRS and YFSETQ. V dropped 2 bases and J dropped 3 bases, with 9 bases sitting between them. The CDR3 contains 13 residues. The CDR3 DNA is TGCGCCAGCAGCTTCGACTCCTACTACGAGCAGTACTTC. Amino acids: CASSFDSYYEQYF.

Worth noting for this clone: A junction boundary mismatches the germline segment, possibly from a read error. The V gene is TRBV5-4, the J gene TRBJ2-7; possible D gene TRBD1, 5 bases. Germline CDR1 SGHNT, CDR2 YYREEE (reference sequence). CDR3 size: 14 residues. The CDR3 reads CASSLRQGSSEQYF. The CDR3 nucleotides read TGTGCCAGCAGCTTGCGTCAGGGTTCCTCCGAGCAGTACTTC. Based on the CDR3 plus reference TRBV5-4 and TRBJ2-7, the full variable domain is ETGVTQSPTHLIKTRGQQVTLRCSSQSGHNTVSWYQQALGQGPQFIFQYYREEENGRGNFPPRFSGLQFPNYSSELNVNALELDDSALYLCASSLRQGSSEQYFGPGTRLTVT.

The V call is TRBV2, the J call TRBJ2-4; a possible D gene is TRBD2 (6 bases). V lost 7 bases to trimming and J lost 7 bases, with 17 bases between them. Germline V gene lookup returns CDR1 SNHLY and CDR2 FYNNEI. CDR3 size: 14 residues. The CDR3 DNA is TGTGCCAGCAAGAGGAGTCTTGGGGGGAACATTCAGTACTTC. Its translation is CASKRSLGGNIQYF.

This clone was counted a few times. The CDR3 nucleotides read TGTGCCAGCAGTGGGACAGGGGTGTTTTCTGCCGGGGAGCTGTTTTTT. This encodes CASSGTGVFSAGELFF. J is TRBJ2-2 and V is TRBV5-6, with TRBD1 matching 10 bases. V lost 5 bases to trimming and J lost 6 bases; unmatched junction nucleotides: 10. Germline V gene lookup returns CDR1 SGHDT and CDR2 YYEEEE. The CDR3 totals 16 residues.

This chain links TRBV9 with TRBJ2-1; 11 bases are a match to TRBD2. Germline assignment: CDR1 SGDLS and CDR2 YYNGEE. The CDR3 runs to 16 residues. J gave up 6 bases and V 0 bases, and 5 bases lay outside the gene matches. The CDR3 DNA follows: TGTGCCAGCAGCGTAGGACTGACTAGCGGGATCAATGAGCAGTTCTTC. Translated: CASSVGLTSGINEQFF. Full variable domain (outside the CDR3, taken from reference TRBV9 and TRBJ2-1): DSGVTQTPKHLITATGQRVTLRCSPRSGDLSVYWYQQSLDQGLQFLIQYYNGEERAKGNILERFSAQQFPDLHSELNLSSLELGDSALYFCASSVGLTSGINEQFFGPGTRLTVL.